What follows is one T cell receptor (beta chain) and its context. As yet, its antigen is unknown. This specimen comes from a study of shared clonotypes between healthy human individuals. Findings and limits, study-wide: Sampling was confined to blood; repertoires within tissues likely differ.

The junction had 2 bases not matched to a gene; V was cut back by 0 bases and J by 1 base. Germline lookup yields CDR1 SGHNT and CDR2 YENEEA. The CDR3 sequence is 16 residues long. Unsorted PBMC replicate PCRs drew on around 300 ng DNA, representing approximately 30,000 T cell genomes. The sequencing of unsorted PBMC DNA took place on ten immunoSEQ deep assay plates. Authors' methods: ImmunoSEQ output lacked quality scores and full-length reads, limiting matched filtering. Libraries were prepared by immunoSEQ multiplex PCR; TCRdb keeps only in-frame clonotypes and omits some of them. That table gives V, J and clone size, and the DNA gave D and trimming. The table has roughly 500,000 clones, 81% seen once; the top ten hold over 9.5%.

The sequence came from a woman aged 40 to 50 in good health. Some clones in this sample may be carry-over from other donors' samples. The chain employs TRBV11-3 and TRBJ2-2; 7 nucleotides match TRBD1. Sequencing was carried out using PBMCs. The CDR3: CASSLEGQQNTGELFF. The CDR3 nucleotides read TGTGCCAGCAGCTTAGAGGGACAGCAGAACACCGGGGAGCTGTTTTTT.